The entry below describes one T cell receptor beta chain. Its matching antigen is unknown. TCR beta CDR3 region amplification was performed from RNA transcripts. A first-round RT-PCR of the TCR CDR3 used the HTBI primer set. One entry per CDR3 protein, called by TCRdb with MiXCR from the multiplex PCR reads. The repertoire consists of roughly 130,000 distinct CDR3 sequences, with approximately 20% occurring once and the leading ten covering around 69%. This specimen comes from a study of T cells in Graves' hyperthyroidism and ophthalmopathy. There are 16 residues in the CDR3. Trimming removed 2 bases from V and 2 bases from J, with 14 bases in between. From germline, CDR1 is SGHVS and CDR2 FQNEAQ. Study-wide results and limits: Blood shared most expanded thyroid clonotypes above 0.001.

Pregnant or lactating patients were excluded, as were those with uncontrolled infection or other autoimmune disease. Sequenced sample: blood. The V gene is TRBV7-8, the J gene TRBJ2-3; the D gene is possibly TRBD2 (6 bases). This TCR derives from a woman in her forties or fifties with Graves' hyperthyroidism that later progressed to Graves' ophthalmopathy. As DNA, the CDR3 is TGTGCCAGCAGCTTAAATTCGGGACTGAACACAGATACGCAGTATTTT. Its protein is CASSLNSGLNTDTQYF.